These 27 T cell receptor beta chains were all obtained from the same sample, sequenced in a study of early T cells in non-severe SARS-CoV-2 infection (dated by TCRdb to 2020 to 2023). The method behind the library was 5' RACE. The data were produced on a NextSeq 500. The raw public data were reprocessed by TCRdb itself: fastp quality trimming at Q25, MiXCR clonotype calling, in-frame beta chains only. Entries are consolidated by CDR3 protein sequence, retaining the most common genes and DNA. This sample is represented by 75,000 to 90,000 distinct CDR3 sequences; more than 10% of them were singletons. The ten largest clonotypes hold about 1.1% of the sample. What was sequenced was whole blood. The receptors here all came from an adult who was a healthcare worker with PCR-confirmed SARS-CoV-2 infection or an uninfected control (not recorded which).

The rearrangement joins TRBV28 to TRBJ2-1; D ambiguous. The CDR3 has 10 residues. Germline V CDR1 and CDR2: MDHEN, SYDVKM. With 7 bases removed from V and 9 bases from J, the gap between germline ends came to 7 bases. The CDR3 DNA follows: TGTGCCAGCAAGTTGGGTGAGCAGTTCTTC. Its translation is CASKLGEQFF. The variable domain in full, with the rest retrieved from reference TRBV28 and TRBJ2-1, is DVKVTQSSRYLVKRTGEKVFLECVQDMDHENMFWYRQDPGLGLRLIYFSYDVKMKEKGDIPEGYSVSREKKERFSLILESASTNQTSMYLCASKLGEQFFGPGTRLTVL.

This clonotype showed up just a few times. The V gene is TRBV5-1, the J gene TRBJ2-1; 13 bases are shared with TRBD2. This CDR3 region has 16 residues. V shed 4 bases and J 6 bases; nucleotides not matched to a gene: 7. Per germline, CDR1 SGHRS and CDR2 YFSETQ. The CDR3 coding sequence is TGCGCCAGCAGCACCGGGACTAGCGGGGTTATCAATGAGCAGTTCTTC. This codes for CASSTGTSGVINEQFF.

This clonotype has a handful of counts. The rearrangement links TRBV12-3 or TRBV12-4 to TRBJ1-4; D gene unclear. V lost 10 bases and J lost 8, with 14 bases in between. The CDR3 spans 12 residues. The DNA for the CDR3 is TGTGCCACCACCCTTGGGAGCGAAAAACTGTTTTTT. It codes for CATTLGSEKLFF.

This clonotype was recorded a few times. V is TRBV12-5 and J is TRBJ2-1, with a possible D match to TRBD2 (5 bases). The germline gives CDR1 LGHNT, CDR2 FRNRAP. This CDR3 contains 14 residues. The V gene lost 7 bases and the J gene lost 5 bases, with 15 bases spanning the gap. The CDR3 DNA reads TGTGCTAGTGCAAGCTCCGGGGAAGACAATGAGCAGTTCTTC. Translated: CASASSGEDNEQFF. Full variable domain (missing parts from reference TRBV12-5 and TRBJ2-1): DARVTQTPRHKVTEMGQEVTMRCQPILGHNTVFWYRQTMMQGLELLAYFRNRAPLDDSGMPKDRFSAEMPDATLATLKIQPSEPRDSAVYFCASASSGEDNEQFFGPGTRLTVL.

A single count supports this clonotype. The chain has TRBV2 and TRBJ1-1, with a possible D match to TRBD1 (5 bases). With 4 bases removed from V and 4 bases from J, the gap between germline ends came to 13 bases. Germline CDR1 reads SNHLY; CDR2 reads FYNNEI. CDR3 length equals 14 residues. The DNA of the CDR3 is TGTGCCAGCAGTGTTACCGAAAGGGGCACTGAAGCTTTCTTT. It encodes CASSVTERGTEAFF.

This clonotype has only a few counts. This rearrangement joins TRBV20-1 to TRBJ1-5; the D is unclear. Deletions cut 5 bases from V and 5 bases from J, with 10 bases between. Germline CDR1 reads DFQATT; CDR2 reads SNEGSKA (reference sequence). CDR3 length: 12 amino acids. The CDR3 nucleotides are TGCAGTGCTTACGACGGGGATCAGCCCCAGCATTTT. Amino acids: CSAYDGDQPQHF.

This clonotype appeared a few times. The V gene is TRBV12-3 or TRBV12-4, the J gene TRBJ2-7; D remains unclear. Trimming took off 2 bases at V and 6 bases at J, with 14 bases between the two ends. The CDR3 spans 14 residues. The CDR3, as DNA: TGTGCCAGCAGTTTACGAGCGAACCCCGCCGAGCAGTACTTC. This translates into CASSLRANPAEQYF.

This clonotype was detected ten times or more. The rearrangement uses TRBV7-2 and TRBJ2-3; no clear D gene. This CDR3 spans 11 amino acids. With 3 bases removed from V and 9 bases from J, the gap between germline ends came to 7 bases. CDR1 and CDR2 from the germline V gene are SGHTA and FQGNSA. The CDR3 reads CASSFTSTQYF. The CDR3 DNA follows: TGTGCCAGCAGCTTCACATCAACGCAGTATTTT.

Many counts were recorded for this clonotype. V is TRBV12-3 or TRBV12-4 and J is TRBJ1-1; D gene uncertain. Trimming took 3 bases from V and 1 from J, leaving 6 bases between them. The CDR3 contains 13 residues. Written as DNA, the CDR3 is TGTGCCAGCAGTTTGAAGTGGAACACTGAAGCTTTCTTT. Its translation is CASSLKWNTEAFF.

This clonotype appeared many times. This sequence joins TRBV11-2 and TRBJ2-1; 14 bases match TRBD2. The CDR3 loop spans 15 amino acids. V lost 4 bases, J lost 8 bases, and 4 bases stayed unmatched. Per germline, CDR1 SGHAT and CDR2 FQNNGV. The CDR3 DNA reads TGTGCCAGCAGCTCGGGACTAGCGGGAGAAGATGAGCAGTTCTTC. It specifies CASSSGLAGEDEQFF.

This clonotype was detected a few times. The chain recombines TRBV5-1 with TRBJ2-7, with D hard to call. The germline CDR1 and CDR2 sequences are SGHRS and YFSETQ. The V and J ends lost 0 bases and 2 bases respectively, with 12 bases between them. This CDR3 has 15 residues. The CDR3 bases are TGCGCCAGCAGCTTGGCCATTGACCGAACCTACGAGCAGTACTTC. Translated, it gives CASSLAIDRTYEQYF.

This clonotype was observed a few times. The V and J genes are TRBV14 and TRBJ2-7; a weak D match, TRBD2 (6 bases). This CDR3 has 13 residues. V shed 5 bases and J shed 7 bases, with 15 bases lying between them. Germline values: CDR1 SGHDN, CDR2 FVKESK. The CDR3 here is CASSAGRAGEQYF. The CDR3 coding sequence is TGTGCCAGCAGCGCAGGAAGGGCGGGGGAGCAGTACTTC.

This clonotype was seen a handful of times. The chain is built from TRBV28 and TRBJ1-1, with 9 bases that match TRBD1. V was clipped by 6 bases and J by 11 bases; unmatched bases: 10. Germline CDR1 is MDHEN and CDR2 is SYDVKM. The CDR3 covers 13 residues. The CDR3 coding sequence is TGTGCCAGCAGGTCTGGACAGGGGAATGCGGCTTTCTTT. As protein: CASRSGQGNAAFF.

This clonotype was picked up many times. The rearrangement joins TRBV4-2 to TRBJ2-7; no firm D call. This CDR3 spans 14 amino acids. CDR1 and CDR2 from the germline V gene are LGHNA and YNFKEQ. V was cut by 1 base and J by 2 bases, with 9 bases left in between. CDR3 sequence reads: CASSQATAPYEQYF. The CDR3 DNA reads TGTGCCAGCAGCCAAGCGACTGCACCCTACGAGCAGTACTTC.

The chain couples TRBV6-2 or TRBV6-3 to TRBJ1-3; a possible D gene is TRBD1 (6 bases). V lost 5 bases and J lost 0, with 14 bases in between. This CDR3 has 16 amino acids. CDR1 MNHEY and CDR2 SVGEGT come from the germline V gene. CDR3 region: CASSPDRSLSGNTIYF. The CDR3 coding sequence is TGTGCCAGCAGTCCTGACAGGAGCCTCTCTGGAAACACCATATATTTT.

The chain uses TRBV29-1 and TRBJ2-1, with TRBD2 matching 7 bases. Germline trimming cut 7 bases from V and 6 bases from J; bases unmatched to any gene: 3. Germline CDR1 is SQVTM and CDR2 is ANQGSEA. The CDR3 has 11 residues. CDR3 amino acids: CSARLANEQFF. CDR3 coding DNA: TGCAGCGCCCGACTAGCCAATGAGCAGTTCTTC.

This clonotype was observed a few times. The V call is TRBV27, the J call TRBJ2-1, with 11 bases lining up with TRBD2. The V gene's germline CDR1 is MNHEY and CDR2 SMNVEV (reference sequence). V trimming: 3 bases; J trimming: 8 bases; junction bases outside the gene matches: 3. The CDR3 length is 14 residues. CDR3 region: CASSFLAGGYEQFF. The CDR3 coding sequence is TGTGCCAGCAGTTTCCTAGCGGGGGGCTATGAGCAGTTCTTC.

This clonotype was observed many times. J is TRBJ2-5 and V is TRBV20-1; D not resolved. V lost 5 bases and J 0 bases, leaving 19 bases between the germline ends. The germline gives CDR1 DFQATT, CDR2 SNEGSKA (reference sequence). This CDR3 comprises 16 residues. CDR3 DNA: TGCAGTGCTCGCTCAATGATACCCACGTACCAAGAGACCCAGTACTTC. Its translation: CSARSMIPTYQETQYF.

CDR3 nucleotide sequence: TGTGCCTGGAGTGTTATAAGCTTTGAGCAGTTCTTC. Its protein product is CAWSVISFEQFF. The chain joins TRBV30 to TRBJ2-1; D uncertain. V lost 0 bases, J lost 9 bases, and 9 bases lay in between. CDR3 length: 12 amino acids. Germline loops: CDR1 GTSNPN, CDR2 SVGIG (reference sequence). Complete variable domain (other parts from reference TRBV30 and TRBJ2-1): SQTIHQWPATLVQPVGSPLSLECTVEGTSNPNLYWYRQAAGRGLQLLFYSVGIGQISSEVPQNLSASRPQDRQFILSSKKLLLSDSGFYLCAWSVISFEQFFGPGTRLTVL.

In this sample, this clonotype turned up many times. The V gene is TRBV28, the J gene TRBJ2-1; 8 bases are shared with TRBD1. CDR3 length: 13 residues. Per germline, CDR1 MDHEN and CDR2 SYDVKM. V gave up 6 bases and J gave up 9 bases; unmatched junction bases: 7. CDR3 amino acids: CASSRQGRGEQFF. The CDR3 DNA reads as TGTGCCAGCAGCAGACAGGGGCGGGGTGAGCAGTTCTTC.

Worth noting for this clonotype: At one of its ends the junction is not consistent with the germline gene, which may arise from a read error. The V call is TRBV6-1, the J call TRBJ1-1; a weak D match, TRBD1 (5 bases). CDR3 size: 13 residues. From germline, CDR1 is MNHNS and CDR2 SASEGT. CDR3 sequence (DNA): TGTACCAGCAGTGAAGCAATGGGGGCTGAAGCTTTCTTT. Translating gives CTSSEAMGAEAFF.

This clonotype showed up just a few times. This chain joins TRBV5-4 and TRBJ1-2; D gene ambiguous. Germline CDR1 reads SGHNT; CDR2 reads YYREEE (reference sequence). The CDR3 is made up of 16 amino acids. Deletions cut 0 bases from V and 0 bases from J, with 12 bases between. The CDR3 DNA reads TGTGCCAGCAGCTTGGCCTCAGGAATGACTAACTATGGCTACACCTTC. Translating gives CASSLASGMTNYGYTF.

This clonotype was counted between two and nine times. V is TRBV12-3 or TRBV12-4 and J is TRBJ2-1; maybe TRBD2 (5 bases). Trimming shortened V by 3 bases and J by 0 bases, and 9 bases separated the two germline ends. This CDR3 has 15 amino acids. The CDR3 loop is CASSLRGPSYNEQFF. Here the CDR3 DNA reads TGTGCCAGCAGTTTGAGAGGGCCCTCCTACAATGAGCAGTTCTTC.

This sequence joins TRBV6-9 and TRBJ2-6, with 7 bases matching TRBD2. V was pared by 1 base and J by 0 bases, with 9 bases of the junction left unmatched. The CDR3 spans 19 residues. Germline V gene sequence: CDR1 MNHGY, CDR2 SVAAGI. CDR3 in amino acids: CASSYYGLADLSGANVLTF. The DNA of the CDR3 is TGTGCCAGCAGTTATTACGGGCTAGCGGATCTCTCTGGGGCCAACGTCCTGACTTTC.

This clonotype was counted between two and nine times. J is TRBJ2-1 and V is TRBV12-3 or TRBV12-4; D is possibly TRBD1 (6 bases). V was clipped by 5 bases and J by 7 bases, with 21 bases between them. This CDR3 has 16 amino acids. The CDR3 reads CASSVTQTGFGNEQFF. The CDR3 coding sequence is TGTGCCAGCAGTGTAACCCAAACAGGGTTCGGGAATGAGCAGTTCTTC.

The table lists this clonotype with a few counts. The chain links TRBV27 to TRBJ1-5; D is unresolved. This CDR3 contains 12 residues. Deletions cut 2 bases from V and 9 bases from J, with 8 bases between. The V gene's germline CDR1 is MNHEY and CDR2 SMNVEV (reference sequence). The CDR3 loop reads CASSLGRGPQHF. CDR3 sequence (DNA): TGTGCCAGCAGTTTAGGGCGAGGGCCCCAGCATTTT.

The J gene is TRBJ2-7, the V gene TRBV9, with a tentative D call TRBD1 (6 bases). Trimming pared 0 bases from V and 5 bases from J, leaving 12 bases between. This CDR3 has 14 amino acids. Germline CDR1 SGDLS, CDR2 YYNGEE. The CDR3 bases are TGTGCCAGCAGCGTAGGGCAGGGGAACAACGAGCAGTACTTC. Amino acid sequence: CASSVGQGNNEQYF.